Included here is one T cell receptor (beta chain) sequence, with context. Antigen unknown. Alpha and beta constant-region primers primed reverse transcription of approximately 0.55 ug RNA. Each of the alpha and beta chains got its own library through chain-specific third strand synthesis with indices. TCRdb processed the 5' RACE reads anew with MiXCR; each CDR3 protein has one entry. The data contain 8,000 to 9,000 distinct CDR3 sequences, around 8% of them singletons. The data stem from a study of HIV-infected patients and healthy controls. The wider study: No general T-cell lymphocytopenia was present, and per-chain CDR3 totals resembled those of controls.

Deletions cut 3 bases from V and 3 bases from J, with 9 bases between. The CDR3 runs to 15 residues. From germline, CDR1 is MGHDK and CDR2 SYGVNS. Follow-up blood was drawn about 14 weeks, roughly three months, after antiretroviral therapy began. No cell fractionation was done, so the repertoire covers all unsorted peripheral blood T cells. Study-level findings and limits: Study cohorts differed slightly in age and sex, but this did not explain diversity differences. HIV-infected patients shared fewer CDR3 sequences between individuals than healthy controls. In HIV-infected patients, the apparent post-therapy Gini index recovery did not replicate in size-matched data.

The J gene is TRBJ1-6, the V gene TRBV25-1; D is unresolved. Material: blood, obtained during antiretroviral therapy. This TCR derives from an adult with HIV infection. CDR3 region: CASSEHQVYNSPLHF. DNA for the CDR3: TGTGCCAGCAGTGAGCATCAAGTCTATAATTCACCCCTCCACTTT. Combining the CDR3 with reference TRBV25-1 and TRBJ1-6 gives the whole variable domain EADIYQTPRYLVIGTGKKITLECSQTMGHDKMYWYQQDPGMELHLIHYSYGVNSTEKGDLSSESTVSRIRTEHFPLTLESARPSHTSQYLCASSEHQVYNSPLHFGNGTRLTVT.